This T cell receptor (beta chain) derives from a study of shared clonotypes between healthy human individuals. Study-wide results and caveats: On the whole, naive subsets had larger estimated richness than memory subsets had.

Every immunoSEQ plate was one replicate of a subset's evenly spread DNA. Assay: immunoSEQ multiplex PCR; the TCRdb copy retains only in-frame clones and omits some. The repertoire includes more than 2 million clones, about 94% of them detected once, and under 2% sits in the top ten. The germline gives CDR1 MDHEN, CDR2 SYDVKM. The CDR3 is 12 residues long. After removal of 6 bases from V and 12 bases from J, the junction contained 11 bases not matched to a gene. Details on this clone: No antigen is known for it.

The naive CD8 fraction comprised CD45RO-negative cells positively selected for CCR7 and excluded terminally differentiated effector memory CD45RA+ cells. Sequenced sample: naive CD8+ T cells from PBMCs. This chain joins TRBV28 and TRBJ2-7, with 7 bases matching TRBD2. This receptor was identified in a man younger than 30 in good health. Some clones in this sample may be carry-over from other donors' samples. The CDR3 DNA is TGTGCCAGCAGCTCGGGGAGGGGTTTCGCGTACTTC. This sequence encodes CASSSGRGFAYF.